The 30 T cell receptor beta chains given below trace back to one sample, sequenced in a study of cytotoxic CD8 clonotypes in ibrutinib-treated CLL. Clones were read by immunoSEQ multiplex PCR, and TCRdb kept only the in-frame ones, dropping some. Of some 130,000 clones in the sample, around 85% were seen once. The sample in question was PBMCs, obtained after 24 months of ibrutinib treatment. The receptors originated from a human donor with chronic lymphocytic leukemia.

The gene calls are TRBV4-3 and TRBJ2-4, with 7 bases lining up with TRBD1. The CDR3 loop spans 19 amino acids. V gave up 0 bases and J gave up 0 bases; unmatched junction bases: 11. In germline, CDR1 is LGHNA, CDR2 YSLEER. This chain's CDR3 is CASSQDPMTGTLAKNIQYF. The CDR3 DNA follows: TGCGCCAGCAGCCAAGACCCTATGACAGGGACACTAGCCAAAAACATTCAGTACTTC.

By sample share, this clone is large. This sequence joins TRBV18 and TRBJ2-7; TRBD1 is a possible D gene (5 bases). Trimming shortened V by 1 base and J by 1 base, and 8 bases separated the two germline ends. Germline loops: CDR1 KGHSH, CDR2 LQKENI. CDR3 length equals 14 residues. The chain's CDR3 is CASSPRAGSYEQYF. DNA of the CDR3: TGTGCCAGCTCACCACGGGCAGGGTCCTACGAGCAGTACTTC.

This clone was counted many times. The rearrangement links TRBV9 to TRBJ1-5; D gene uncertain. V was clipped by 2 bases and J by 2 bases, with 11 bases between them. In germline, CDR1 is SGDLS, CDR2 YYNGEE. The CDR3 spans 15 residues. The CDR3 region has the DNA TGTGCCAGCAGCGTCTCGGGCGGGGGCAATCAGCCCCAGCATTTT. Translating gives CASSVSGGGNQPQHF.

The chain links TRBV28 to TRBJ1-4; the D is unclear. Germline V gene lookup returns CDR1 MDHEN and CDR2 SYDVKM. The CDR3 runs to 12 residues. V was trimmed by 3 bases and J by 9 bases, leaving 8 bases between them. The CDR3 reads CASSFSKKKLFF. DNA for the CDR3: TGTGCCAGCAGTTTCTCGAAGAAAAAACTGTTTTTT.

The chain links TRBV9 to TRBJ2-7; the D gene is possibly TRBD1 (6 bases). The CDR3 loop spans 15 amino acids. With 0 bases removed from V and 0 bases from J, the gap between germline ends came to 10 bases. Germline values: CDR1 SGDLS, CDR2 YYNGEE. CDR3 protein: CASSVGRGNSYEQYF. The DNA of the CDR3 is TGTGCCAGCAGCGTAGGCAGGGGCAACTCCTACGAGCAGTACTTC. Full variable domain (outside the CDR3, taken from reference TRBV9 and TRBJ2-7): DSGVTQTPKHLITATGQRVTLRCSPRSGDLSVYWYQQSLDQGLQFLIQYYNGEERAKGNILERFSAQQFPDLHSELNLSSLELGDSALYFCASSVGRGNSYEQYFGPGTRLTVT.

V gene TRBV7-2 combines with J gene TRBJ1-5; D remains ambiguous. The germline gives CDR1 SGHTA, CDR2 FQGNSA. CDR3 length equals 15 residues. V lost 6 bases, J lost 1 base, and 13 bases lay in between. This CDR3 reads CASSFAQGSNQPQHF. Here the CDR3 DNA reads TGTGCCAGCAGTTTCGCTCAAGGGAGCAATCAGCCCCAGCATTTT.

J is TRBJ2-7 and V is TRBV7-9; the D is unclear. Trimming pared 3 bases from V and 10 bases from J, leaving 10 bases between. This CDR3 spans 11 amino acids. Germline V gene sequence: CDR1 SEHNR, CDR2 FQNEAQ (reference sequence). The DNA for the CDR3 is TGTGCCAGCAGCTTGAACGGGCCTCAGTACTTC. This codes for CASSLNGPQYF.

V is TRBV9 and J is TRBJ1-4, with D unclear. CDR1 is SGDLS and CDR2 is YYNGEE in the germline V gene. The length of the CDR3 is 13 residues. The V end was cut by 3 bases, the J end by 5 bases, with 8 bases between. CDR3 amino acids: CASSEHQNEKLFF. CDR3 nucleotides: TGTGCCAGCAGCGAACACCAAAATGAAAAACTGTTTTTT.

In DNA form, the CDR3 reads TGTGCCAGCAGCCAAGGAAGGTACTCAGATTACAATGAGCAGTTCTTC. Translating it yields CASSQGRYSDYNEQFF. The rearrangement links TRBV4-2 to TRBJ2-1, with D hard to call. V was trimmed by 1 base and J by 4 bases, leaving 14 bases between them. Germline-derived CDR1 and CDR2 are LGHNA and YNFKEQ. The CDR3 sequence is 16 residues long.

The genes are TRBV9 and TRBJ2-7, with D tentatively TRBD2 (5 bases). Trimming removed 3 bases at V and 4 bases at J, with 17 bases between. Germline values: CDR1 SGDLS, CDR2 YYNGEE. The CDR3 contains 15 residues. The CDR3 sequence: CASSARSGLWYEQYF. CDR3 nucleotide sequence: TGTGCCAGCAGCGCACGGAGTGGACTCTGGTACGAGCAGTACTTC.

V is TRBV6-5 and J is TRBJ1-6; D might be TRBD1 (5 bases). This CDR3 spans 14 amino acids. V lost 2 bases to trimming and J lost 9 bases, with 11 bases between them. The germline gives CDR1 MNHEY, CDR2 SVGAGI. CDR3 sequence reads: CASSYGKGTSPLHF. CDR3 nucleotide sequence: TGTGCCAGCAGTTACGGGAAGGGGACTTCACCCCTCCACTTT.

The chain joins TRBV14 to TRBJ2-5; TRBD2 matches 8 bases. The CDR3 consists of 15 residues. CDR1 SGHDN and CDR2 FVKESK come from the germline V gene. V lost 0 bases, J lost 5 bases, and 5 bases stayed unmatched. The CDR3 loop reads CASSQETSARETQYF. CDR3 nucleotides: TGTGCCAGCAGCCAAGAGACTAGCGCCAGGGAGACCCAGTACTTC.

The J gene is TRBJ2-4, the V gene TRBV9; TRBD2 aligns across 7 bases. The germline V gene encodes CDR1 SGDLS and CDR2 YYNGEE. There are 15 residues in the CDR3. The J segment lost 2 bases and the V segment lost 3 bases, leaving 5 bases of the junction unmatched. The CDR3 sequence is CASSAGGLTKNIQYF. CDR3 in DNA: TGTGCCAGCAGCGCGGGGGGTCTGACCAAAAACATTCAGTACTTC.

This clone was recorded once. CDR3 coding DNA: TGTGCCAGCTCACCAGCTGGGACTAGCCGCACAGATACGCAGTATTTT. Translating gives CASSPAGTSRTDTQYF. The chain combines TRBV18 with TRBJ2-3; 9 bases are a match to TRBD2. V was pared by 2 bases and J by 1 base, with 4 bases of the junction left unmatched. The germline V gene encodes CDR1 KGHSH and CDR2 LQKENI. The length of the CDR3 is 16 residues.

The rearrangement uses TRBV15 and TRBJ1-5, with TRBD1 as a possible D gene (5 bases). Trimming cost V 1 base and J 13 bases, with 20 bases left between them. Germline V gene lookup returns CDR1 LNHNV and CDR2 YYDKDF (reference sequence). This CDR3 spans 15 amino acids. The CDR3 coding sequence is TGTGCCACCAGCAGAGGTGCGGCTGAGGGGTGGGGGCAGCATTTT. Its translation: CATSRGAAEGWGQHF. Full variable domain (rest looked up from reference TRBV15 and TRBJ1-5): DAMVIQNPRYQVTQFGKPVTLSCSQTLNHNVMYWYQQKSSQAPKLLFHYYDKDFNNEADTPDNFQSRRPNTSFCFLDIRSPGLGDTAMYLCATSRGAAEGWGQHFGDGTRLSIL.

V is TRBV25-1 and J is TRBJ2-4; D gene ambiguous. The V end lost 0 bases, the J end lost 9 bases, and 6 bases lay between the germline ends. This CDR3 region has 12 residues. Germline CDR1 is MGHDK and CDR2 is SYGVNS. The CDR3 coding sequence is TGTGCCAGCAGTGAATATTTCGGCATTCAGTACTTC. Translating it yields CASSEYFGIQYF.

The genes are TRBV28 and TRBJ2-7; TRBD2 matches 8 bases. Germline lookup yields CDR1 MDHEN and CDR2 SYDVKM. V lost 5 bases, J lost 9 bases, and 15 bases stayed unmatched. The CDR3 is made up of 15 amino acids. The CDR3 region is CASSGGSGRGLVQYF. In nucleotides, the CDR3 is TGTGCCAGCAGTGGAGGAAGCGGGAGAGGGCTCGTGCAGTACTTC.

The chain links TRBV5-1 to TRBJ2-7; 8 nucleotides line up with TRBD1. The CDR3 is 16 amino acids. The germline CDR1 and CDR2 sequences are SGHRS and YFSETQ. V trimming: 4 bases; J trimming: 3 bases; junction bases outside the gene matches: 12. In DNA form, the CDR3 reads TGCGCCAGCAGCGACGAACGACAGGGGCGCTTCTACGAGCAGTACTTC. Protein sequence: CASSDERQGRFYEQYF.

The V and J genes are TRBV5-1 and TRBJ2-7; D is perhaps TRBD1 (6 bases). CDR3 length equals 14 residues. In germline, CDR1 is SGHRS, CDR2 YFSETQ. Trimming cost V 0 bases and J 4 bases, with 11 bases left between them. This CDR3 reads CASSLDRVGYEQYF. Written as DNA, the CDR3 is TGCGCCAGCAGCTTGGACAGGGTCGGGTACGAGCAGTACTTC. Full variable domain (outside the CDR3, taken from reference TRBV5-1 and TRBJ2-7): KAGVTQTPRYLIKTRGQQVTLSCSPISGHRSVSWYQQTPGQGLQFLFEYFSETQRNKGNFPGRFSGRQFSNSRSEMNVSTLELGDSALYLCASSLDRVGYEQYFGPGTRLTVT.

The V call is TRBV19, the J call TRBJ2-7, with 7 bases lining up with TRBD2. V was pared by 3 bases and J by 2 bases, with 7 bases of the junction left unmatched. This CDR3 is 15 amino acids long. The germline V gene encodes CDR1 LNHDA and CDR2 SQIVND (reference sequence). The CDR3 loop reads CASSIESSGTYEQYF. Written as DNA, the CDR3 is TGTGCCAGTAGTATTGAATCTAGCGGCACCTACGAGCAGTACTTC.

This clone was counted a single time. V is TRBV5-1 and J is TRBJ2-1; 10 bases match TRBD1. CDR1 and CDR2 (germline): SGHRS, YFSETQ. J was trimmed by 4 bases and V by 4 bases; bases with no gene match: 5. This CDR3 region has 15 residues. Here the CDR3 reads CASSQGQGVYNEQFF. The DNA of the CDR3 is TGCGCCAGCAGCCAAGGACAGGGGGTATACAATGAGCAGTTCTTC.

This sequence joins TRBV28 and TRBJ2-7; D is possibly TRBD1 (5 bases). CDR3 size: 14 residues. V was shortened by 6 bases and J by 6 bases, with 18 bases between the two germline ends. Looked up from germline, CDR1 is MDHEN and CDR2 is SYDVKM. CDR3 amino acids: CASRAYQRTGEQYF. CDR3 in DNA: TGTGCCAGCAGGGCCTACCAAAGAACAGGCGAGCAGTACTTC. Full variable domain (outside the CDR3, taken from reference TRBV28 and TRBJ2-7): DVKVTQSSRYLVKRTGEKVFLECVQDMDHENMFWYRQDPGLGLRLIYFSYDVKMKEKGDIPEGYSVSREKKERFSLILESASTNQTSMYLCASRAYQRTGEQYFGPGTRLTVT.

The CDR3 loop is CASSLGGRAFF. The DNA for the CDR3 is TGTGCCAGCAGCCTAGGGGGGCGGGCTTTCTTT. V is TRBV5-4 and J is TRBJ1-1; D possibly corresponds to TRBD1 (6 bases). The CDR3 has 11 residues. V was clipped by 4 bases and J by 11 bases, with 12 bases between them. Per the germline V gene, CDR1 is SGHNT and CDR2 is YYREEE (reference sequence).

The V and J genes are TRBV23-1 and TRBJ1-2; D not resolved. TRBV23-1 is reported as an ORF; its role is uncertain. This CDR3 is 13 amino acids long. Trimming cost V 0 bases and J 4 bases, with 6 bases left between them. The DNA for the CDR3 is TGCGCCAGCAGTCAATCCCCTCCCTATGGCTACACCTTC. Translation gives CASSQSPPYGYTF.

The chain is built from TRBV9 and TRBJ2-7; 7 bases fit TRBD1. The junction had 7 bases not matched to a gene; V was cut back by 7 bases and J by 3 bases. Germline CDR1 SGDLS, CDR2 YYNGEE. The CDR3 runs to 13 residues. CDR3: CASGPGQFYEQYF. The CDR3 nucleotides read TGTGCCAGCGGACCGGGACAGTTCTACGAGCAGTACTTC.

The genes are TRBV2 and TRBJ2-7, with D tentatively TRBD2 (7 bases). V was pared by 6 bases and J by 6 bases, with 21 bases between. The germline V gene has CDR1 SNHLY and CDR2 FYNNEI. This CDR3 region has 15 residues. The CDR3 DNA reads TGTGCCAGCAGCTCCCTGGGGGGGGCCCGTCGCGAGCAGTACTTC. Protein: CASSSLGGARREQYF.

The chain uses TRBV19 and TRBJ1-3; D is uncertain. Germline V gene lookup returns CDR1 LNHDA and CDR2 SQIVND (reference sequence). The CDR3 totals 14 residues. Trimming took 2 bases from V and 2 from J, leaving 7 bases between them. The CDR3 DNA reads TGTGCCAGTAGTATATGGGGAACTGGAAACACCATATATTTT. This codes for CASSIWGTGNTIYF.

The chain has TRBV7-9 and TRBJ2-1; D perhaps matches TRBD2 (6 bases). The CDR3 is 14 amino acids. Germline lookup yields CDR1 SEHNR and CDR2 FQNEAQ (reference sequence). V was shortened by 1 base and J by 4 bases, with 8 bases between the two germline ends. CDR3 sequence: CASSLVAEYNEQFF. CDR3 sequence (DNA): TGTGCCAGCAGCTTAGTAGCGGAATACAATGAGCAGTTCTTC.

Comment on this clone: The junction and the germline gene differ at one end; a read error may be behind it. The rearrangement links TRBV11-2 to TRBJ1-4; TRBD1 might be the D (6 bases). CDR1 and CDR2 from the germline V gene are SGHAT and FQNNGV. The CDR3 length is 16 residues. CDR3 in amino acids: CASSLEPRGKGEKLFF. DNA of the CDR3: TGTGCCAGCAGTTTAGAGCCCAGGGGCAAGGGTGAAAAACTGTTTTTT.

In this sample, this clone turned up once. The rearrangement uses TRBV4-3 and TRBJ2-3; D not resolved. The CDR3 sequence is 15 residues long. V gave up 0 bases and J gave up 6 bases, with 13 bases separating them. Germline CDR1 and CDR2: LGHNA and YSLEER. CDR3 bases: TGCGCCAGCAGCCAAGATCTCCGGATACCGGATACGCAGTATTTT. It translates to CASSQDLRIPDTQYF.